Detailed here is one TCR beta chain. Its cognate antigen is unknown. This record belongs to a study of CD8+ T cells in alopecia areata. The overall study: Tofacitinib was taken orally by treated patients, and the dose was 5 to 10 mg twice daily.

RNA extraction and reverse transcription yielded cDNA as sequencing template. Assay used: immunoSEQ multiplex PCR; TCRdb lists only in-frame clones, some missing. The data contain around 140,000 clones, more than 75% of them singletons. Germline lookup yields CDR1 SEHNR and CDR2 FQNEAQ (reference sequence). The ends were cut back, 4 bases at V and 5 bases at J, with 7 bases in the middle. This CDR3 contains 12 residues. Study results and limitations: Affected scalp, especially in alopecia totalis/universalis, had a higher clonality than normal scalp did.

The sequence derives from a human donor with alopecia areata. The chain joins TRBV7-9 to TRBJ2-3; no definite D call. The sequences come from CD8+ T cells sorted from blood, collected at week 0. CDR3 sequence reads: CASSSLKDTQYF. CDR3 sequence (DNA): TGTGCCAGCAGCTCCCTTAAAGATACGCAGTATTTT.